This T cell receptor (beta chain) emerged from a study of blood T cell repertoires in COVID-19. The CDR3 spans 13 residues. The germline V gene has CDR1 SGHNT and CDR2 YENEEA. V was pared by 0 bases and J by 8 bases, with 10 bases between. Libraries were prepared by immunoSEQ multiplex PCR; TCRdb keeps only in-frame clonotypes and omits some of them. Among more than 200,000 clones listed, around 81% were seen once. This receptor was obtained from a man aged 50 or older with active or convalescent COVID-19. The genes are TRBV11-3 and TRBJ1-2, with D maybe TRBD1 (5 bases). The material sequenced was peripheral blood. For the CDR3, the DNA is TGTGCCAGCAGCTTAGATTCAGGGCGCGGCTACACCTTC. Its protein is CASSLDSGRGYTF. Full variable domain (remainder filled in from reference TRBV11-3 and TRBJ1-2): EAGVVQSPRYKIIEKKQPVAFWCNPISGHNTLYWYLQNLGQGPELLIRYENEEAVDDSQLPKDRFSAERLKGVDSTLKIQPAELGDSAVYLCASSLDSGRGYTFGSGTRLTVV.